This T cell receptor (beta chain) was retrieved from a study of T-cell memory formation after mild COVID-19. Overall study: The two donors had largely donor-specific TCR clusters. General study findings and limits: Day 15 to 85 contractors were CD4/CD8 balanced; later expanders leaned CD4+. There were some responding clones in pre-infection memory, which suggested that cross-reactive memory had joined.

The CDR3 contains 15 residues. CDR1 is SEHNR, CDR2 FQNEAQ, per germline (reference sequence). The ends lost 0 bases at V and 4 bases at J; junction bases unmatched: 5. Employing constant-segment primers, 5'RACE generated TCR alpha and TCR beta cDNA libraries bearing sample barcodes and UMIs. One entry per CDR3 protein results from TCRdb running MiXCR on the 5' RACE reads. The sample carries 45,000 to 55,000 distinct CDR3 sequences, 5.5% to 7.5% recorded once. This clonotype has a handful of counts. Its antigen remains unknown. This receptor was taken from a man between 18 and 35 years old who had mild COVID-19 (a few samples of this study predate the infection). Cell type and time point are not known. The material sequenced was PBMCs or a T cell subset sorted from them (not recorded which). The rearrangement joins TRBV7-9 to TRBJ1-2, with TRBD1 matching over 7 bases. CDR3 nucleotide sequence: TGTGCCAGCAGCTTAGCTGGACAGGAACTCTATGGCTACACCTTC. Translation gives CASSLAGQELYGYTF. Full variable domain (missing parts from reference TRBV7-9 and TRBJ1-2): DTGVSQNPRHKITKRGQNVTFRCDPISEHNRLYWYRQTLGQGPEFLTYFQNEAQLEKSRLLSDRFSAERPKGSFSTLEIQRTEQGDSAMYLCASSLAGQELYGYTFGSGTRLTVV.